This TCR beta chain was sequenced during a study of blood T cell repertoires in COVID-19. Overall study: The origin of the acute and convalescent COVID-19 samples was the United States, Italy and Spain.

Germline lookup yields CDR1 KGHSH and CDR2 LQKENI. J lost 10 bases, V lost 2 bases, and 10 bases had no gene match. CDR3 length: 17 amino acids. Authors' methods: Using reference gene primer amplification, nucleated cell counts were estimated. Sequencing was performed with immunoSEQ multiplex PCR; in TCRdb, only in-frame clones are kept and a portion is missing. That table is the source of V, J and clone size, and D and trimming were worked out from the DNA. Among 140,000 or so clones listed, around 90% were seen once. The chain links TRBV18 to TRBJ1-6, with 11 bases lining up with TRBD1. Sequencing was performed on peripheral blood. The receptor comes from a human donor with COVID-19, enrolled during active disease. The donor label of this sample is uncertain. In DNA form, the CDR3 reads TGTGCCAGCTCACCAGGACCGCTCCGGGACAGGGGGTCACCCCTCCACTTT. This sequence encodes CASSPGPLRDRGSPLHF.